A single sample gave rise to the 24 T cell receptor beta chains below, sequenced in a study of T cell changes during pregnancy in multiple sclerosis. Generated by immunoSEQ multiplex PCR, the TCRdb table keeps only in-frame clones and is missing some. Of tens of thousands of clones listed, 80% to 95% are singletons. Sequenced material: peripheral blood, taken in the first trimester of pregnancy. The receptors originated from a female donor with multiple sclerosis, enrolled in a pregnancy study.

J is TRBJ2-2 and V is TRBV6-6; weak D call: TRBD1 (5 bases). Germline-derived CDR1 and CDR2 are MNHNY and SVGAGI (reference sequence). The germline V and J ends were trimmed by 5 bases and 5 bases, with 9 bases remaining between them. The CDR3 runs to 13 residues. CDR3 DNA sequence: TGTGCCAGCAGTACTCAGGGAACCGGGGAGCTGTTTTTT. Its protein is CASSTQGTGELFF.

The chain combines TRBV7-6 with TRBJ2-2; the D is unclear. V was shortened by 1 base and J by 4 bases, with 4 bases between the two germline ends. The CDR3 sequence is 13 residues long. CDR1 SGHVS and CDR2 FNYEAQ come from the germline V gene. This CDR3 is CASSLVITGELFF. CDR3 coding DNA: TGTGCCAGCAGCTTAGTAATCACCGGGGAGCTGTTTTTT.

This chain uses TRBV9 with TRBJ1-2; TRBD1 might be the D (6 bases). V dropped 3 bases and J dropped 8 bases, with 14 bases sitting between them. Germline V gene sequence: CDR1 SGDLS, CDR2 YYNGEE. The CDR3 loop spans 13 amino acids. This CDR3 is CASSAGGGGGYTF. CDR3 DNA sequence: TGTGCCAGCAGCGCGGGGGGGGGCGGAGGCTACACCTTC.

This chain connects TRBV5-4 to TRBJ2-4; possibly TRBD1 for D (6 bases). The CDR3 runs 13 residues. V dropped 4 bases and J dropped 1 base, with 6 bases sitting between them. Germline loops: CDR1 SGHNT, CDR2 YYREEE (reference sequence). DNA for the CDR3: TGTGCCAGCAGCCAGGGGGCCAAAAACATTCAGTACTTC. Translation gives CASSQGAKNIQYF.

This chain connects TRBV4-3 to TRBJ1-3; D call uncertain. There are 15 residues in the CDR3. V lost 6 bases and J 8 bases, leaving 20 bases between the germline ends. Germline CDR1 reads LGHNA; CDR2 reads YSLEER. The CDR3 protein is CASRDPGEGADTIYF. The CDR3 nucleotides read TGCGCCAGCAGGGACCCAGGAGAAGGAGCGGACACCATATATTTT.

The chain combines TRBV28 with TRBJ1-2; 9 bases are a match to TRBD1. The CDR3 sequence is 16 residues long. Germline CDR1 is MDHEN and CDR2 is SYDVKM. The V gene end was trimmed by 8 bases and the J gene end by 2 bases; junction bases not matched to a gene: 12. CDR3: CASWGGDRGRNYGYTF. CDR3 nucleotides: TGTGCCAGCTGGGGGGGAGACAGGGGGAGGAACTATGGCTACACCTTC.

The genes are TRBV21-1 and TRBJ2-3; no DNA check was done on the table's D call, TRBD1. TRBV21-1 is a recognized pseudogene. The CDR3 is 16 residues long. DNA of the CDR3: TGTGCCAGCAGCCGCCGGGACAGGGCCTCCACAGATACGCAGTATTTT. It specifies CASSRRDRASTDTQYF.

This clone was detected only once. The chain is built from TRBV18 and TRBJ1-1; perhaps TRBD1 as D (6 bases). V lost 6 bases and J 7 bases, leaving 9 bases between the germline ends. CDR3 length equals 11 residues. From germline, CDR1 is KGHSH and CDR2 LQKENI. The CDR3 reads CASSGAGEAFF. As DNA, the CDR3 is TGTGCCAGCTCGGGGGCCGGTGAAGCTTTCTTT. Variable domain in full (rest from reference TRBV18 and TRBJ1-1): NAGVMQNPRHLVRRRGQEARLRCSPMKGHSHVYWYRQLPEEGLKFMVYLQKENIIDESGMPKERFSAEFPKEGPSILRIQQVVRGDSAAYFCASSGAGEAFFGQGTRLTVV.

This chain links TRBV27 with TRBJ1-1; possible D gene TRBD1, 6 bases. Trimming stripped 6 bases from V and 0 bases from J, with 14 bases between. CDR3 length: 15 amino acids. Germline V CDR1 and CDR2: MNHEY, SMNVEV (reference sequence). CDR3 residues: CASSFGQFMNTEAFF. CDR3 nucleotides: TGTGCCAGCAGCTTTGGACAGTTCATGAACACTGAAGCTTTCTTT.

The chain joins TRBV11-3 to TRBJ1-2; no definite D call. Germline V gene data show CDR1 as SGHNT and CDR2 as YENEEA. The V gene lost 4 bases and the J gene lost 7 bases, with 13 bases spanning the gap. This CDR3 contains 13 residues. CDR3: CASSSINGLGYTF. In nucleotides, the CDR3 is TGTGCCAGCAGCTCCATTAATGGCCTTGGCTACACCTTC.

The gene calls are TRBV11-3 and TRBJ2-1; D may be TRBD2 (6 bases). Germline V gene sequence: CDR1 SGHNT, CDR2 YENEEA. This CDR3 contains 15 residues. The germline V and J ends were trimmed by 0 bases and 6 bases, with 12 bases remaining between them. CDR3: CASSLEFGRGNEQFF. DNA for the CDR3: TGTGCCAGCAGCTTAGAGTTCGGGCGGGGCAATGAGCAGTTCTTC.

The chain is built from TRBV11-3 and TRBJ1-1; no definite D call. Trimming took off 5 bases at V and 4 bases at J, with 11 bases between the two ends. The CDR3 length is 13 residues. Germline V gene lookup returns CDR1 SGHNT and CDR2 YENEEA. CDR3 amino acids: CASSHGGSTEAFF. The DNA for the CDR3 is TGTGCCAGCAGCCATGGCGGGAGCACTGAAGCTTTCTTT.

The CDR3 bases are TGTGCCAGCAGTTCCCAGTATCGGGACAGACAAGAGACCCAGTACTTC. It specifies CASSSQYRDRQETQYF. The chain has TRBV27 and TRBJ2-5, with TRBD1 matching 7 bases. Germline V gives CDR1 MNHEY, CDR2 SMNVEV (reference sequence). This CDR3 region has 16 residues. The V and J ends lost 4 bases and 2 bases, in that order; junction bases with no gene match: 10.

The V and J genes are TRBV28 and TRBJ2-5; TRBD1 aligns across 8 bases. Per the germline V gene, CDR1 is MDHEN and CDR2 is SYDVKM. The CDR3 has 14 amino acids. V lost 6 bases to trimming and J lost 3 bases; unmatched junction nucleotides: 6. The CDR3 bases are TGTGCCAGCAGCGCTGGGGACAGGAAAGAGACCCAGTACTTC. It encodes CASSAGDRKETQYF.

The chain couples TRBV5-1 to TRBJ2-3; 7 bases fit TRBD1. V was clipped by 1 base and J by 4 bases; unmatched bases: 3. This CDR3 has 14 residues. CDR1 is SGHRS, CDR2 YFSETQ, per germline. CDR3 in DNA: TGCGCCAGCAGCTTGCAGCAGGGGGCAGATACGCAGTATTTT. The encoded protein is CASSLQQGADTQYF.

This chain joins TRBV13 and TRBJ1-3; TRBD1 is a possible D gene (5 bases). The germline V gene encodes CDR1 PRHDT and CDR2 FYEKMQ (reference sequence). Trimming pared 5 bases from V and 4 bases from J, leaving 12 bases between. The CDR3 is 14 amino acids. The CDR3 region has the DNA TGTGCCAGCAGCCCCAGGGAGGCCGGAAACACCATATATTTT. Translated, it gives CASSPREAGNTIYF.

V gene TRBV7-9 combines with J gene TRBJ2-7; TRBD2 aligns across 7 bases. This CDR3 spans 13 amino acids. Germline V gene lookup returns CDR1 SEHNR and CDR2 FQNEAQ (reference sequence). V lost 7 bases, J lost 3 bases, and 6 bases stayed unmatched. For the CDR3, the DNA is TGTGCCAGCACCCGGGGGGAGTTCTACGAGCAGTACTTC. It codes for CASTRGEFYEQYF. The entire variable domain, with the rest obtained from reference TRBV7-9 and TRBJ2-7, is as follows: DTGVSQNPRHKITKRGQNVTFRCDPISEHNRLYWYRQTLGQGPEFLTYFQNEAQLEKSRLLSDRFSAERPKGSFSTLEIQRTEQGDSAMYLCASTRGEFYEQYFGPGTRLTVT.

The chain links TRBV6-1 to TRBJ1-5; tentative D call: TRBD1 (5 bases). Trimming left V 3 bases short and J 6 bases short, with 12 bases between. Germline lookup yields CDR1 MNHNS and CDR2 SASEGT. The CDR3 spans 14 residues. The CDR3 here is CASSDWGDPQPQHF. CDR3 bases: TGTGCCAGCAGTGATTGGGGGGATCCTCAGCCCCAGCATTTT.

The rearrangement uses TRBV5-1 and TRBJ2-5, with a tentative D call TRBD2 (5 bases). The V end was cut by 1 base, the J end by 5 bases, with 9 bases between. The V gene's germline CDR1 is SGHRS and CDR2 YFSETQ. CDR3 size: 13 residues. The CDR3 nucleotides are TGCGCCAGCAGCTTGCTCCTAGCTGAGACCCAGTACTTC. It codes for CASSLLLAETQYF.

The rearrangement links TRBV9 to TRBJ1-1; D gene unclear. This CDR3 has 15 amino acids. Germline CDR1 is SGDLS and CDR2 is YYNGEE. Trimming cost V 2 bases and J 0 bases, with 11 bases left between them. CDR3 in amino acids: CASSVTGGVNTEAFF. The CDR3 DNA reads TGTGCCAGCAGCGTCACGGGCGGGGTGAACACTGAAGCTTTCTTT.

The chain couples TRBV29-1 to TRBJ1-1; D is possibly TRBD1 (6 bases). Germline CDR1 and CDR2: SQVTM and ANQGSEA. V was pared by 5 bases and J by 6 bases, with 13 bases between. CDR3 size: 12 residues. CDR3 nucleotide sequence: TGCAGCGTTTCGGGACATGTTCCTGAAGCTTTCTTT. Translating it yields CSVSGHVPEAFF.

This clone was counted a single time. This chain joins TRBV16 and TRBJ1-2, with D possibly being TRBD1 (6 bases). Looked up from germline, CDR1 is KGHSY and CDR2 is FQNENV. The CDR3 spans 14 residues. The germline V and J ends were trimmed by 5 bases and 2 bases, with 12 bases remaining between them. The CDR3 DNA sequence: TGTGCCAGCAGCGCGGCTGACAGGAACTATGGCTACACCTTC. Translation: CASSAADRNYGYTF. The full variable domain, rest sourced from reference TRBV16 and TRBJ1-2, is GEEVAQTPKHLVRGEGQKAKLYCAPIKGHSYVFWYQQVLKNEFKFLISFQNENVFDETGMPKERFSAKCLPNSPCSLEIQATKLEDSAVYFCASSAADRNYGYTFGSGTRLTVV.

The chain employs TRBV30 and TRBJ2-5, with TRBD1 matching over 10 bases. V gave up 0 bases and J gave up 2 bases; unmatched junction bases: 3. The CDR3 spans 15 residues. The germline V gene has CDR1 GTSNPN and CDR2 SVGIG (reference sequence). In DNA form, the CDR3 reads TGTGCCTGGAGTGTACTGGGACAGGGGCAAGAGACCCAGTACTTC. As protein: CAWSVLGQGQETQYF.

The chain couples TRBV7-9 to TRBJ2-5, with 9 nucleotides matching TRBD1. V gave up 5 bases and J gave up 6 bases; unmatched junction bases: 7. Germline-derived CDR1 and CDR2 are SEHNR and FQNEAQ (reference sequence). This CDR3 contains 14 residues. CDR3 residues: CASSKGQGVQTQYF. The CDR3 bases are TGTGCCAGCAGCAAGGGACAGGGAGTGCAGACCCAGTACTTC.